This T cell receptor beta chain was captured in a study of cytomegalovirus exposure and HLA in healthy donors. With 60 Vbeta and 13 Jbeta primers, the PCR was carried out. TCRdb's table, derived via immunoSEQ multiplex PCR, lists solely in-frame clones and lacks some. This sample has about 67,000 clones, with around 80% found just once. This clone was detected once. This CDR3 has 15 amino acids. Material: PBMCs. V and J are TRBV21-1 and TRBJ1-5; the tabulated D call, TRBD1, remains unverified against the DNA. TRBV21-1 is marked as a pseudogene. This TCR came from a woman under 40 in good health and CMV-seronegative. In nucleotides, the CDR3 is TGTGCCAGCAGAATACAGAGCAATAGCAATCAGCCCCAGCATTTT. This encodes CASRIQSNSNQPQHF.